The 11 T cell receptor beta chains presented below share a single source sample, sequenced in a study of cytomegalovirus exposure and HLA in healthy donors. PCR involved 60 Vbeta and 13 Jbeta primers. TCRdb's copy holds only in-frame clones and misses some; the assay was immunoSEQ multiplex PCR. The repertoire has approximately 100,000 clones, roughly 9.1% of them found once; the top ten carry less than 6%. Sequenced input: PBMCs. All receptors come from a man aged 40-50 years in good health and CMV-seropositive.

The table lists this clone with a few counts. The gene calls are TRBV11-3 and TRBJ2-7; no clear D. The CDR3 runs 13 residues. Deletions cut 3 bases from V and 0 bases from J, with 6 bases between. Germline V gene data show CDR1 as SGHNT and CDR2 as YENEEA. DNA for the CDR3: TGTGCCAGCAGCTTGAGCGCCTCCTACGAGCAGTACTTC. Encoded protein: CASSLSASYEQYF.

In its sample, this clone was seen a few times. The V gene is TRBV15, the J gene TRBJ1-1; no clear D gene. Trimming took off 0 bases at V and 2 bases at J, with 10 bases between the two ends. The CDR3 contains 15 residues. Germline V gene sequence: CDR1 LNHNV, CDR2 YYDKDF (reference sequence). The CDR3 DNA is TGTGCCACCAGCAGAGATTGGGCGATTAACACTGAAGCTTTCTTT. It translates to CATSRDWAINTEAFF.

This clone was counted many times. The CDR3, as DNA: TGTGCCAGTAGTACCCTCGGGGGTCAGACCCAGTACTTC. Translated: CASSTLGGQTQYF. The V and J genes are TRBV19 and TRBJ2-5, with a tentative D call TRBD2 (6 bases). Germline lookup yields CDR1 LNHDA and CDR2 SQIVND (reference sequence). Trimming cost V 4 bases and J 6 bases, with 12 bases left between them. There are 13 residues in the CDR3.

This clone was seen a few times. The CDR3 region is CASSPGGTGETQYF. In nucleotides, the CDR3 is TGTGCCAGCAGCCCGGGTGGTACGGGAGAGACCCAGTACTTC. The chain uses TRBV9 and TRBJ2-5; the D is unclear. Looked up from germline, CDR1 is SGDLS and CDR2 is YYNGEE. Trimming removed 4 bases from V and 4 bases from J, with 14 bases in between. The CDR3 sequence is 14 residues long. Together with reference TRBV9 and TRBJ2-5, the CDR3 gives the full variable domain: DSGVTQTPKHLITATGQRVTLRCSPRSGDLSVYWYQQSLDQGLQFLIQYYNGEERAKGNILERFSAQQFPDLHSELNLSSLELGDSALYFCASSPGGTGETQYFGPGTRLLVL.

This clone occurred a few times. The CDR3, as DNA: TGTGCCAGCGTTGGACAGCCATATGTGAGCGGGGAGCTGTTTTTT. Its protein product is CASVGQPYVSGELFF. This chain links TRBV2 with TRBJ2-2; the D gene is possibly TRBD1 (6 bases). This CDR3 contains 15 residues. Germline-derived CDR1 and CDR2 are SNHLY and FYNNEI. V lost 8 bases to trimming and J lost 7 bases, with 20 bases between them. Filled out from reference TRBV2 and TRBJ2-2, the complete variable domain reads EPEVTQTPSHQVTQMGQEVILRCVPISNHLYFYWYRQILGQKVEFLVSFYNNEISEKSEIFDDQFSVERPDGSNFTLKIRSTKLEDSAMYFCASVGQPYVSGELFFGEGSRLTVL.

This clone appeared a few times. The chain employs TRBV5-5 and TRBJ1-3; D is possibly TRBD1 (6 bases). The V and J ends lost 4 bases and 1 base respectively, with 21 bases between them. Germline-derived CDR1 and CDR2 are SGHKS and YYEKEE (reference sequence). The CDR3 loop spans 18 amino acids. The CDR3 region is CASSQTALTGTSGNTIYF. Written as DNA, the CDR3 is TGTGCCAGCAGCCAAACAGCACTAACCGGGACATCTGGAAACACCATATATTTT.

This clone was seen a few times. This chain connects TRBV5-1 to TRBJ2-3; possible D gene TRBD2, 5 bases. Germline V gene sequence: CDR1 SGHRS, CDR2 YFSETQ. CDR3 size: 18 residues. V was trimmed by 4 bases and J by 4 bases, leaving 25 bases between them. The CDR3 reads CASSPSSWEHGPADTQYF. Here the CDR3 DNA reads TGCGCCAGCAGCCCGTCTAGTTGGGAGCATGGCCCCGCAGATACGCAGTATTTT. The full variable domain, completed using reference TRBV5-1 and TRBJ2-3, is KAGVTQTPRYLIKTRGQQVTLSCSPISGHRSVSWYQQTPGQGLQFLFEYFSETQRNKGNFPGRFSGRQFSNSRSEMNVSTLELGDSALYLCASSPSSWEHGPADTQYFGPGTRLTVL.

The chain uses TRBV4-1 and TRBJ2-7; D may be TRBD1 (5 bases). The ends were cut back, 1 base at V and 3 bases at J, with 19 bases in the middle. CDR3 length: 17 amino acids. The germline gives CDR1 MGHRA, CDR2 YSYEKL. The DNA for the CDR3 is TGCGCCAGCAGCCAAGGCCCCGGAAGAAAAGGACACTACGAGCAGTACTTC. Protein sequence: CASSQGPGRKGHYEQYF.

This clone was seen only a few times. In the same sample, other DNA sequences code for this CDR3. The J gene is TRBJ1-5, the V gene TRBV9, with D perhaps TRBD1 (5 bases). Trimming shortened V by 4 bases and J by 4 bases, and 9 bases separated the two germline ends. Per germline, CDR1 SGDLS and CDR2 YYNGEE. This CDR3 is built from 13 residues. The CDR3 DNA is TGTGCCAGCAGCCCCTCAGGGAATCAGCCCCAGCATTTT. Its protein product is CASSPSGNQPQHF.

The rearrangement uses TRBV5-1 and TRBJ2-3; 9 nucleotides line up with TRBD1. The CDR3 covers 15 residues. In germline, CDR1 is SGHRS, CDR2 YFSETQ. V lost 3 bases and J lost 5; bases outside the gene matches: 7. DNA of the CDR3: TGCGCCAGCAGCTCCAGACAGGGGGAACTAGATACGCAGTATTTT. Residues: CASSSRQGELDTQYF.

The chain carries TRBV5-4 and TRBJ1-1; unclear D gene. Trimming pared 5 bases from V and 0 bases from J, leaving 8 bases between. The CDR3 length is 13 residues. CDR1 and CDR2 (germline): SGHNT, YYREEE (reference sequence). The CDR3 DNA is TGTGCCAGCAGGGAACAGATGAACACTGAAGCTTTCTTT. Translation gives CASREQMNTEAFF.